Each of the 22 T cell receptor beta chains below was sequenced from the same sample in a study of blood T cells in healthy people across ages. Then a second PCR, running about 6 to 12 cycles, was carried out with a sample-barcoded 5' primer and a J-beta primer mix. MiXCR, applied by TCRdb to the 5' RACE reads, yields one record per CDR3 protein. The top ten clones hold roughly 2% of a sample with about 1.8 million distinct CDR3 sequences, about 49% of them seen once. Sequenced input: blood. The receptors shown here come from a woman aged 40 to 50 in good health.

The V gene is TRBV20-1, the J gene TRBJ2-3, with 9 nucleotides matching TRBD2. The junction had 7 bases not matched to a gene; V was cut back by 5 bases and J by 10 bases. Germline CDR1 DFQATT, CDR2 SNEGSKA (reference sequence). CDR3 length: 12 amino acids. The DNA of the CDR3 is TGCAGTGCTGGGGGACTAGCCACGCCGCAGTATTTT. Protein: CSAGGLATPQYF.

This chain uses TRBV6-5 with TRBJ2-7, with 9 bases lining up with TRBD2. Looked up from germline, CDR1 is MNHEY and CDR2 is SVGAGI. The CDR3 is made up of 16 amino acids. Unmatched junction bases numbered 6, after V lost 3 bases and J lost 0 bases. DNA for the CDR3: TGTGCCAGCAGTTATTTAGCGGGGGTGAGCTCCTACGAGCAGTACTTC. Its protein product is CASSYLAGVSSYEQYF.

This clonotype was seen more than once but under ten times. The chain couples TRBV29-1 to TRBJ1-5; D unresolved. Trimming left V 0 bases short and J 9 bases short, with 15 bases between. The germline CDR1 and CDR2 sequences are SQVTM and ANQGSEA. The CDR3 is 14 residues long. Here the CDR3 reads CSVEDSVSGRPQHF. In DNA form, the CDR3 reads TGCAGCGTTGAAGATTCGGTCTCCGGCCGGCCCCAGCATTTT.

This sequence joins TRBV3-1 and TRBJ2-1, with TRBD2 matching 13 bases. V lost 6 bases, J lost 4 bases, and 3 bases stayed unmatched. Per the germline V gene, CDR1 is LGHDT and CDR2 is YNNKEL (reference sequence). There are 15 residues in the CDR3. CDR3 coding DNA: TGTGCCAGCAGTGGGACTAGCGGGGTGTACAATGAGCAGTTCTTC. This codes for CASSGTSGVYNEQFF.

V usage is TRBV18 and J usage is TRBJ1-2; D perhaps matches TRBD1 (5 bases). V was clipped by 3 bases and J by 3 bases, with 14 bases between them. The CDR3 totals 15 residues. Germline CDR1 KGHSH, CDR2 LQKENI. For the CDR3, the DNA is TGTGCCAGCTCACCTAATCGAAGGGGAGACTATGGCTACACCTTC. This sequence encodes CASSPNRRGDYGYTF.

The chain links TRBV5-5 to TRBJ1-1; D uncertain. The CDR3 has 15 residues. Germline CDR1 reads SGHKS; CDR2 reads YYEKEE (reference sequence). Trimming stripped 0 bases from V and 3 bases from J, with 12 bases between. Written as DNA, the CDR3 is TGTGCCAGCAGCTTGGCCTACTGGGGAGACACTGAAGCTTTCTTT. Translating gives CASSLAYWGDTEAFF.

This clonotype was observed a handful of times. The chain joins TRBV14 to TRBJ2-7; D not certain. The CDR3 is 15 amino acids. V shed 2 bases and J shed 5 bases, with 16 bases lying between them. Germline V gene sequence: CDR1 SGHDN, CDR2 FVKESK. The CDR3 loop is CASSQNYRAADEQYF. CDR3 sequence (DNA): TGTGCCAGCAGCCAAAACTACCGGGCCGCCGACGAGCAGTACTTC.

V gene TRBV7-9 combines with J gene TRBJ2-3, with TRBD2 matching over 7 bases. The ends lost 4 bases at V and 2 bases at J; junction bases unmatched: 6. The germline V gene has CDR1 SEHNR and CDR2 FQNEAQ (reference sequence). The CDR3 contains 15 residues. The CDR3 coding sequence is TGTGCCAGCAGCTGGGGAGGGCCCAACACAGATACGCAGTATTTT. Protein sequence: CASSWGGPNTDTQYF. Full variable domain (remainder filled in from reference TRBV7-9 and TRBJ2-3): DTGVSQNPRHKITKRGQNVTFRCDPISEHNRLYWYRQTLGQGPEFLTYFQNEAQLEKSRLLSDRFSAERPKGSFSTLEIQRTEQGDSAMYLCASSWGGPNTDTQYFGPGTRLTVL.

The chain links TRBV7-3 to TRBJ2-3; 11 bases match TRBD2. The CDR3 is 16 residues long. V dropped 4 bases and J dropped 3; count of bases not matched to a gene: 6. Looked up from germline, CDR1 is SGHTA and CDR2 is FQGTGA. The CDR3 bases are TGTGCCAGCAGCTCAAACTTAGCGGGGGGGACAGATACGCAGTATTTT. Translating it yields CASSSNLAGGTDTQYF.

The genes are TRBV6-1 and TRBJ1-2, with D perhaps TRBD1 (6 bases). The germline CDR1 and CDR2 sequences are MNHNS and SASEGT. CDR3 size: 15 residues. Trimming cost V 0 bases and J 4 bases, with 12 bases left between them. CDR3 sequence (DNA): TGTGCCAGCAGTGAAGCTGAGACAGGATTCTATGGCTACACCTTC. Its translation is CASSEAETGFYGYTF.

V gene TRBV4-3 combines with J gene TRBJ2-1, with a weak D call TRBD1 (5 bases). Germline CDR1 reads LGHNA; CDR2 reads YSLEER. The V end lost 3 bases, the J end lost 7 bases, and 16 bases lay between the germline ends. This CDR3 comprises 15 residues. The CDR3 nucleotides read TGCGCCAGCAGCCACATAGGACAAGAGTGGAATGAGCAGTTCTTC. It codes for CASSHIGQEWNEQFF.

The chain has TRBV10-3 and TRBJ2-3, with no clear D. CDR3 length equals 13 residues. Germline CDR1 reads ENHRY; CDR2 reads SYGVKD. Trimming removed 3 bases at V and 0 bases at J, with 4 bases between. This chain's CDR3 is CAISDDSTDTQYF. DNA for the CDR3: TGTGCCATCAGTGACGACAGCACAGATACGCAGTATTTT.

This clonotype has more than one count but fewer than ten. The genes are TRBV20-1 and TRBJ1-1, with 11 bases lining up with TRBD1. Trimming cost V 6 bases and J 4 bases; bases outside gene matches: 7. Looked up from germline, CDR1 is DFQATT and CDR2 is SNEGSKA (reference sequence). This CDR3 spans 14 amino acids. The CDR3 sequence: CSATTGTGGTEAFF. CDR3 coding DNA: TGCAGTGCCACCACCGGGACAGGGGGCACTGAAGCTTTCTTT.

Concerning this clonotype itself: A read error may produce the germline difference seen at one junction end. The rearrangement joins TRBV14 to TRBJ2-3; 7 bases map to TRBD1. The germline V gene encodes CDR1 SGHDN and CDR2 FVKESK. The CDR3 runs 13 residues. Here the CDR3 reads CAGSRDRTDTQYF. The DNA for the CDR3 is TGTGCCGGCAGCAGGGACAGAACAGATACGCAGTATTTT.

The chain links TRBV7-2 to TRBJ1-2, with D maybe TRBD1 (6 bases). Trimming cost V 7 bases and J 7 bases, with 28 bases left between them. Germline V gene lookup returns CDR1 SGHTA and CDR2 FQGNSA. The length of the CDR3 is 17 residues. In DNA, the CDR3 is TGTGCCAGCAACGACAGGTCGTCGAACGGGAGACTATCTGGCTACACCTTC. Residues: CASNDRSSNGRLSGYTF.

This clonotype was recorded a few times. V usage is TRBV18 and J usage is TRBJ2-5, with D tentatively TRBD1 (6 bases). The CDR3 has 14 residues. From germline, CDR1 is KGHSH and CDR2 LQKENI. Trimming pared 4 bases from V and 2 bases from J, leaving 11 bases between. The CDR3, as DNA: TGTGCCAGCTCACGCCGTGGACAGCAAGAGACCCAGTACTTC. Translated: CASSRRGQQETQYF. Variable domain in full (rest from reference TRBV18 and TRBJ2-5): NAGVMQNPRHLVRRRGQEARLRCSPMKGHSHVYWYRQLPEEGLKFMVYLQKENIIDESGMPKERFSAEFPKEGPSILRIQQVVRGDSAAYFCASSRRGQQETQYFGPGTRLLVL.

V usage is TRBV11-2 and J usage is TRBJ2-1; 11 bases are shared with TRBD2. Germline trimming cut 5 bases from V and 3 bases from J; bases unmatched to any gene: 15. The CDR3 is 19 amino acids. Per the germline V gene, CDR1 is SGHAT and CDR2 is FQNNGV. CDR3 sequence (DNA): TGTGCCAGCAGCCTCGTCTTCCCGCTAGCGGGGGGACACTACAATGAGCAGTTCTTC. Residues: CASSLVFPLAGGHYNEQFF.

The CDR3 region is CATSDALTIDEQFF. As DNA, the CDR3 is TGTGCCACCAGTGACGCCCTGACCATCGATGAGCAGTTCTTC. The chain carries TRBV24-1 and TRBJ2-1; D call uncertain. V gave up 4 bases and J gave up 8 bases, with 14 bases separating them. CDR1 is KGHDR and CDR2 is SFDVKD in the germline V gene. The CDR3 extends over 14 amino acids.

This clonotype was recorded a few times. V and J are TRBV29-1 and TRBJ2-5; weak D call: TRBD2 (5 bases). The germline V gene encodes CDR1 SQVTM and CDR2 ANQGSEA. V lost 2 bases to trimming and J lost 5 bases, with 9 bases between them. This CDR3 spans 12 amino acids. In DNA form, the CDR3 reads TGCAGCGTTGAAAGAGGGCCGGAGACCCAGTACTTC. It translates to CSVERGPETQYF.

Of note for this clonotype: The germline gene is not matched at one end of the junction; a read error may be the cause. The chain links TRBV12-3 or TRBV12-4 to TRBJ2-5; D may be TRBD1 (6 bases). The J call is uncertain, as TRBJ2-7 better fits the DNA end. The CDR3 spans 13 residues. Written as DNA, the CDR3 is TGTGCCCGCAGTTTGGGACACCCCTACGAGCAGTACTTC. Residues: CARSLGHPYEQYF.

This clonotype was recorded many times. The V gene is TRBV6-2 or TRBV6-3, the J gene TRBJ1-6, with TRBD1 as a possible D gene (6 bases). The CDR3 loop spans 21 amino acids. V dropped 2 bases and J dropped 5 bases, with 28 bases sitting between them. Germline V gives CDR1 MNHEY, CDR2 SVGEGT. The chain's CDR3 is CASSYPVDNDIQGTNNSPLHF. The CDR3 coding sequence is TGTGCCAGCAGTTACCCAGTCGACAACGATATCCAGGGGACTAATAATTCACCCCTCCACTTT.

The V and J genes are TRBV10-3 and TRBJ1-2, with D possibly TRBD1 on 5 matching bases. Per germline, CDR1 ENHRY and CDR2 SYGVKD. V was shortened by 8 bases and J by 0 bases, with 10 bases between the two germline ends. CDR3 size: 13 residues. CDR3 sequence reads: CAIVQGTNYGYTF. CDR3 sequence (DNA): TGTGCCATCGTGCAGGGAACTAACTATGGCTACACCTTC.